Following are 3 T cell receptor beta chains from one sample sequenced in a study of CD4 T cells in relation to SARS-CoV-2 and coronaviruses. Produced via immunoSEQ multiplex PCR; TCRdb's table is partial and in-frame only. The repertoire holds some 42,000 clones, roughly 88% seen once, with more than 7% in the top ten. Sequenced sample: memory CD4+ T cells from PBMCs. Source of these receptors: an adult with COVID-19.

This clone was counted a single time. The rearrangement links TRBV5-6 to TRBJ2-4, with D possibly called TRBD1 or TRBD2 (5 bases each). V lost 3 bases to trimming and J lost 0 bases, with 10 bases between them. The CDR3 has 15 residues. In germline, CDR1 is SGHDT, CDR2 YYEEEE. Written as DNA, the CDR3 is TGTGCCAGCAGCTCGACAGCGGTAGCCAAAAACATTCAGTACTTC. Its protein product is CASSSTAVAKNIQYF.

The V call is TRBV7-2, the J call TRBJ2-1, with 11 bases identical to TRBD2. The length of the CDR3 is 16 residues. The trim removed 7 bases at V and 9 bases at J, leaving 14 bases unmatched. Germline V gene lookup returns CDR1 SGHTA and CDR2 FQGNSA. CDR3 nucleotide sequence: TGTGCCAGCAACCCGACCCTTAGCGGGGGGGTCGGTGAGCAGTTCTTC. Encoded protein: CASNPTLSGGVGEQFF.

The chain combines TRBV5-4 with TRBJ2-1, with 9 bases lining up with TRBD2. From germline, CDR1 is SGHNT and CDR2 YYREEE (reference sequence). The CDR3 has 15 amino acids. Trimming at V came to 0 bases and at J to 5 bases, leaving 3 bases not matched to a gene. CDR3 in amino acids: CASSLGLAGNNEQFF. CDR3 DNA: TGTGCCAGCAGCTTGGGCCTAGCGGGGAACAATGAGCAGTTCTTC.